In its sample, the clone carrying this T cell receptor beta chain was seen a few times. Sequencing used immunoSEQ multiplex PCR; TCRdb keeps in-frame clones, though not all of them. The data show approximately 170,000 clones, more than 65% seen once. This CDR3 spans 12 amino acids. Germline CDR1 reads SGHRS; CDR2 reads YFSETQ. Trimming took 6 bases from V and 1 from J, leaving 8 bases between them. This sample was taken from a study of blood T cell repertoires in COVID-19. Whole-study context: T cells, B-cell-depleted T cells, or PBMCs provided the cDNA or gDNA that served as material.

The sequence was obtained from a man between 65 and 79 years old with active or convalescent COVID-19. The rearrangement uses TRBV5-1 and TRBJ2-7; D remains ambiguous. Material: peripheral blood. The CDR3 nucleotides read TGCGCCAGCACGTCACTTTCCTACGAGCAGTACTTC. Translated: CASTSLSYEQYF.